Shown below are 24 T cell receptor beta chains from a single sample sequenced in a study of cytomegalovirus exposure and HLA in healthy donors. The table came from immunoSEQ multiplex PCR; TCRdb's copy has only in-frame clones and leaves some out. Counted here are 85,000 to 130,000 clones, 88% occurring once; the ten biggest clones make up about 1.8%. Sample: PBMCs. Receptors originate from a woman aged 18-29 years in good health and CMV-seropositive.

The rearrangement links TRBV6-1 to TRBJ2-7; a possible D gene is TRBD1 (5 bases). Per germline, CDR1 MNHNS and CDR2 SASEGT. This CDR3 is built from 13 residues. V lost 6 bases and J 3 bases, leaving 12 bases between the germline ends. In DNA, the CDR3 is TGTGCCAGCAGCGACCTGGGGCGCTACGAGCAGTACGTC. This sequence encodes CASSDLGRYEQYV.

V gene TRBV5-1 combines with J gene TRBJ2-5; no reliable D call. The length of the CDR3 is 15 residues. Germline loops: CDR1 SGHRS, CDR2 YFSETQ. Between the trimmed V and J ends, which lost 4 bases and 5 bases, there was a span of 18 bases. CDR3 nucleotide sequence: TGCGCCAGCAGCACCGCTGAGACATTCGTCGAGACCCAGTACTTC. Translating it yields CASSTAETFVETQYF.

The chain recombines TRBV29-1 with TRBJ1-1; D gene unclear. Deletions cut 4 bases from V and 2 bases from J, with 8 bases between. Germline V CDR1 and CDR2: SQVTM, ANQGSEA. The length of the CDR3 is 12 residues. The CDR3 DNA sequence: TGCAGCGTTGTGGAGGTTAACACTGAAGCTTTCTTT. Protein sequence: CSVVEVNTEAFF.

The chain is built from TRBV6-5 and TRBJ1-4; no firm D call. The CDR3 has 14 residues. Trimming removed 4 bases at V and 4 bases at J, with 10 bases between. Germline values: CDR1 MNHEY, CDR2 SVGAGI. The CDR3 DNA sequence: TGTGCCAGCAGTTCCTCGGACTATAATGAAAAACTGTTTTTT. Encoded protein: CASSSSDYNEKLFF.

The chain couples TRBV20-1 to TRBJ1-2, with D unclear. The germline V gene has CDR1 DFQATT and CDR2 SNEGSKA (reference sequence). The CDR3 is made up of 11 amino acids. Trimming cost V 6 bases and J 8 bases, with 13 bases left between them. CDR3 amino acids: CSAIILEGYTF. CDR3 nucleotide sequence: TGCAGTGCCATAATACTGGAGGGCTACACCTTC.

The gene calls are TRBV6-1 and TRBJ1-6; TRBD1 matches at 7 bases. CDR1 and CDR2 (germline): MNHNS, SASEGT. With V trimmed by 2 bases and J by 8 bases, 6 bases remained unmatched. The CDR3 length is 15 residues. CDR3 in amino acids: CASSEQGGMDSPLHF. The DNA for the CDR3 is TGTGCCAGCAGTGAACAAGGGGGCATGGATTCACCCCTCCACTTT.

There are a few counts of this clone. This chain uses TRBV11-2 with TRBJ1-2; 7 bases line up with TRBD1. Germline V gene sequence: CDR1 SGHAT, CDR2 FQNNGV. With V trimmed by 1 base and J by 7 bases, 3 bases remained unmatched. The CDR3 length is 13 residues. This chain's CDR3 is CASSLGQGPGYTF. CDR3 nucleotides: TGTGCCAGCAGCTTAGGACAGGGTCCTGGCTACACCTTC.

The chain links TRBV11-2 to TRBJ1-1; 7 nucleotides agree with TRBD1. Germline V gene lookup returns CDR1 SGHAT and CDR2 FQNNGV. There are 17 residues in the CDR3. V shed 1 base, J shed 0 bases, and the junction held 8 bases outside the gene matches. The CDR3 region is CASSLGDSHFMNTEAFF. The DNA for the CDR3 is TGTGCCAGCAGCTTAGGGGACAGCCACTTCATGAACACTGAAGCTTTCTTT.

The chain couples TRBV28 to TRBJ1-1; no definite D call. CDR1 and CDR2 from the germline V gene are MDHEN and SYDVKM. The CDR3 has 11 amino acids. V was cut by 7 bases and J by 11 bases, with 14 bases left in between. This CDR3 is CASTSNGVAFF. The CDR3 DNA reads TGTGCCAGCACCTCAAATGGAGTTGCTTTCTTT.

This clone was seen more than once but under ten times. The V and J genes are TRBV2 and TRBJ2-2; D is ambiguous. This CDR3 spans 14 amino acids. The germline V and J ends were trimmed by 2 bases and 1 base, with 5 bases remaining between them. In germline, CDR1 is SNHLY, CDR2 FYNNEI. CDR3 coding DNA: TGTGCCAGCAGTGAACAATTGAACACCGGGGAGCTGTTTTTT. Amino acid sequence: CASSEQLNTGELFF.

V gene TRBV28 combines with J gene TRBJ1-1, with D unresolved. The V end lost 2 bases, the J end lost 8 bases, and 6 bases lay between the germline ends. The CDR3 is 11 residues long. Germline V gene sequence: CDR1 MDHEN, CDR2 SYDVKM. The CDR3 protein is CASSLTREAFF. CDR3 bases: TGTGCCAGCAGTTTAACTCGCGAAGCTTTCTTT. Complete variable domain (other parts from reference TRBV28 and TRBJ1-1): DVKVTQSSRYLVKRTGEKVFLECVQDMDHENMFWYRQDPGLGLRLIYFSYDVKMKEKGDIPEGYSVSREKKERFSLILESASTNQTSMYLCASSLTREAFFGQGTRLTVV.

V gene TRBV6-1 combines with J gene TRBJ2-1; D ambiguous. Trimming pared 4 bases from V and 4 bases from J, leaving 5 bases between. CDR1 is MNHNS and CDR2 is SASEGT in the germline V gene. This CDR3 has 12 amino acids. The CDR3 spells CASSAMYNEQFF. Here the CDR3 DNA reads TGTGCCAGCAGTGCTATGTACAATGAGCAGTTCTTC.

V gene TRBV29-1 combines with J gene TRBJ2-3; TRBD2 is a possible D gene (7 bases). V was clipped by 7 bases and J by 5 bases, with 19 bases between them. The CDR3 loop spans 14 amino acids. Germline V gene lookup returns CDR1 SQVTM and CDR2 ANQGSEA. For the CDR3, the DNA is TGCAGCGCCGTGGGGGGGCGGTATGTAGATACGCAGTATTTT. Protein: CSAVGGRYVDTQYF.

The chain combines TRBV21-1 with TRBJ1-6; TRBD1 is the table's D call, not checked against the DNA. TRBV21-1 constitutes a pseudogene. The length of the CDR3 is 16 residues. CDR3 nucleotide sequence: TGTGCCAGCAGCAAAGCTGCGACAGGGAAGGATTCACCCCTCCACTTT. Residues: CASSKAATGKDSPLHF.

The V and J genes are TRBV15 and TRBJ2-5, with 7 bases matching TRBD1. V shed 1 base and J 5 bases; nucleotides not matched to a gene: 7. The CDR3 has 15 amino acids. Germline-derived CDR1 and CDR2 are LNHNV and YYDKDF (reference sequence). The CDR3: CATSRVKGAGETQYF. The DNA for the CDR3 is TGTGCCACCAGCAGAGTAAAGGGGGCAGGGGAGACCCAGTACTTC.

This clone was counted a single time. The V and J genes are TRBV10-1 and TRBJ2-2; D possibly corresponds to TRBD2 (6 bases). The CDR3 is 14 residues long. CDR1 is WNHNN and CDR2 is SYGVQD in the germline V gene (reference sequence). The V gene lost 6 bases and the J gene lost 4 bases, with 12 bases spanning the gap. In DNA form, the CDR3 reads TGCGCCAGCAGACCGGGGACTGTCACCGGGGAGCTGTTTTTT. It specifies CASRPGTVTGELFF.

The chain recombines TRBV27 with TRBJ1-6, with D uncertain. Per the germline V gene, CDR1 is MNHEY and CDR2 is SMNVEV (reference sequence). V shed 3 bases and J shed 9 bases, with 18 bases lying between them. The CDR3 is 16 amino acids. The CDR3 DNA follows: TGTGCCAGCAGTTTCCTTCCGCCGCGGCGGGGTTCACCCCTCCACTTT. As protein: CASSFLPPRRGSPLHF.

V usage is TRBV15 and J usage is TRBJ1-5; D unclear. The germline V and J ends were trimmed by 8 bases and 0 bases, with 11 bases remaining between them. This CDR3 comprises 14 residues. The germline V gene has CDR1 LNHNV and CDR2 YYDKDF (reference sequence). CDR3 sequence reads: CATSREDSNQPQHF. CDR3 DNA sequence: TGTGCCACCTCGAGGGAGGATAGCAATCAGCCCCAGCATTTT. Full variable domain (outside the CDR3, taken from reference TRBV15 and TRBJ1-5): DAMVIQNPRYQVTQFGKPVTLSCSQTLNHNVMYWYQQKSSQAPKLLFHYYDKDFNNEADTPDNFQSRRPNTSFCFLDIRSPGLGDTAMYLCATSREDSNQPQHFGDGTRLSIL.

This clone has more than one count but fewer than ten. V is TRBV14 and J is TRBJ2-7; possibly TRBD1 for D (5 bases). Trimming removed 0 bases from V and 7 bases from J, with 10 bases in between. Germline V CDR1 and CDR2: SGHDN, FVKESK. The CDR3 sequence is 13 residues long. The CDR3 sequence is CASSQDRSGEQYF. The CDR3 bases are TGTGCCAGCAGCCAAGATCGGTCAGGGGAGCAGTACTTC.

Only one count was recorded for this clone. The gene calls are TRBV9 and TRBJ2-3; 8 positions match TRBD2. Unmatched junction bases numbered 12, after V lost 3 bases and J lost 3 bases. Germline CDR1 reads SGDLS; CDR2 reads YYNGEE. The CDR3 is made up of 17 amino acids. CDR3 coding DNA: TGTGCCAGCAGCGGACCGGGGGGGTACCCGGGGACAGATACGCAGTATTTT. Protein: CASSGPGGYPGTDTQYF.

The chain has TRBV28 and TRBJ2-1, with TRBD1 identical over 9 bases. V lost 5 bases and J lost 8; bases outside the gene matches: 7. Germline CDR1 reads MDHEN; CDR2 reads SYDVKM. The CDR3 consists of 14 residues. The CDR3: CASSTGQGRHEQFF. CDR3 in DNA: TGTGCCAGCAGTACGGGACAGGGTCGGCATGAGCAGTTCTTC.

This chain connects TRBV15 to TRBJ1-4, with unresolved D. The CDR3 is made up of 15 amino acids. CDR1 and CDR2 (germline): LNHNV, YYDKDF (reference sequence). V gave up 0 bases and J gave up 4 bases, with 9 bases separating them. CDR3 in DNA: TGTGCCACCAGCAGAGACAGACACCTTAATGAAAAACTGTTTTTT. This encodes CATSRDRHLNEKLFF.

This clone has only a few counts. CDR3 in amino acids: CAATTGASSPLHF. As DNA, the CDR3 is TGTGCCGCGACGACAGGGGCGAGTTCACCCCTCCACTTT. The rearrangement links TRBV6-1 to TRBJ1-6; the match to TRBD1 covers 8 bases. Per the germline V gene, CDR1 is MNHNS and CDR2 is SASEGT. V dropped 11 bases and J dropped 9; count of bases not matched to a gene: 9. The CDR3 totals 13 residues.

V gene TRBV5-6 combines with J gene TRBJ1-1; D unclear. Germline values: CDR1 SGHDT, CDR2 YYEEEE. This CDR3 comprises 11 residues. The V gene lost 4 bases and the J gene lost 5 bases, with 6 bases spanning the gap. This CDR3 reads CASSVRTEAFF. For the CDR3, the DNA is TGTGCCAGCAGCGTGAGAACTGAAGCTTTCTTT. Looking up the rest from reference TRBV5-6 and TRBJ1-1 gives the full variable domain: DAGVTQSPTHLIKTRGQQVTLRCSPKSGHDTVSWYQQALGQGPQFIFQYYEEEERQRGNFPDRFSGHQFPNYSSELNVNALLLGDSALYLCASSVRTEAFFGQGTRLTVV.